This T cell receptor (beta chain) came from a study of T-cell reconstitution after alpha-beta-depleted transplantation in children. The CDR3 consists of 16 residues. Looked up from germline, CDR1 is KGHSH and CDR2 is LQKENI. V lost 0 bases and J 2 bases, leaving 11 bases between the germline ends. The library targeted TCRbeta and was prepared with unique molecular identifiers. TCRdb independently ran MiXCR on the PCR reads; one entry per CDR3 protein. The sample holds roughly 300,000 distinct CDR3 sequences, over 8% seen once. V gene TRBV18 combines with J gene TRBJ2-1, with D unclear. This specimen consisted of PBMCs from the stem cell graft donor, obtained from the stem cell graft. The clonotype comes from a human donor who donated a stem cell graft to a child with SCID. CDR3 protein: CASSPPWSSPYNEQFF. The CDR3 DNA reads as TGTGCCAGCTCACCACCGTGGTCCTCGCCCTACAATGAGCAGTTCTTC.